This T cell receptor (beta chain) was recovered during a study of cytomegalovirus exposure and HLA in healthy donors. Study as a whole: Genotyping showed about 80% of roughly 400 donors falling in the Caucasian-associated ancestry cluster.

The CDR3 length is 12 residues. V dropped 7 bases and J dropped 5; count of bases not matched to a gene: 5. The germline CDR1 and CDR2 sequences are MDHEN and SYDVKM. On this clone itself: The antigen remains undetermined.

The PCR employed 60 Vbeta primers together with 13 Jbeta primers. Authors' processing steps: Later analysis identified 65 million to 80 million unique TCR beta chains, about 10 million shared. Profiling relied on immunoSEQ multiplex PCR, and the TCRdb table lists in-frame clones only, not all of them. V and J calls and clone size are as listed in that table; D and trimming were resolved from the DNA. The sample lists roughly 250,000 clones, 65% to 85% occurring once. Study-level findings and limits: Reported performance of the classifier showed diagnosis of cytomegalovirus status with high specificity and sensitivity.

This sequence originates from a female donor in good health and CMV-seronegative. V gene TRBV28 combines with J gene TRBJ2-7; 7 nucleotides match TRBD1. Sequenced sample: PBMCs. CDR3 in DNA: TGTGCCAGCATCGGGACAGACGACGAGCAGTACTTC. Amino acid sequence: CASIGTDDEQYF.